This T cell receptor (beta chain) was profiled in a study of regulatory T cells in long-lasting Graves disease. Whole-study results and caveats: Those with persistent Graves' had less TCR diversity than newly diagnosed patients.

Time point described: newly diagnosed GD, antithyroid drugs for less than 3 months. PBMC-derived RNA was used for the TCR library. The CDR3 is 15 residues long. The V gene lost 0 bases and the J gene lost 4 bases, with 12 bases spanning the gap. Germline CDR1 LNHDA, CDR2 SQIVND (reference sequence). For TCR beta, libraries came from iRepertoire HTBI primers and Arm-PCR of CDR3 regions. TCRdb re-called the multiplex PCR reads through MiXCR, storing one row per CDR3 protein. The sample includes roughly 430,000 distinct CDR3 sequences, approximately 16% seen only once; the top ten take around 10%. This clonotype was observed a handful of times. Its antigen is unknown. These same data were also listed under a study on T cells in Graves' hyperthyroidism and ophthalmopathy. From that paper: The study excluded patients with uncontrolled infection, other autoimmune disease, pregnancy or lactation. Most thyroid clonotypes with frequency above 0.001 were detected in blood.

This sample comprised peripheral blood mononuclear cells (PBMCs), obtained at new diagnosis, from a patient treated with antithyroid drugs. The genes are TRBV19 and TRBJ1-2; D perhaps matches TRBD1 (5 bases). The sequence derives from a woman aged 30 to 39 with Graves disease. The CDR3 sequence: CASSIDGGTGYGYTF. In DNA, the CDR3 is TGTGCCAGTAGTATAGACGGTGGGACGGGCTATGGCTACACCTTC.